The 21 T cell receptor beta chains below come from one sample, sequenced in a study of cytomegalovirus exposure and HLA in healthy donors. This table comes from immunoSEQ multiplex PCR, and its TCRdb copy is limited to in-frame clones, with some not included. The table has 200,000 or so clones, 65% to 90% seen once. The sequencing input was PBMCs. Receptors were obtained from a woman in her 30s in good health and CMV-seropositive.

The CDR3 DNA sequence: TGTGCCAGCAGTGGAGGGGGGGTTGGGCTGGCTGGAAACACCATATATTTT. Encoded protein: CASSGGGVGLAGNTIYF. The V call is TRBV2, the J call TRBJ1-3, with a possible D match to TRBD1 (6 bases). There are 17 residues in the CDR3. Per the germline V gene, CDR1 is SNHLY and CDR2 is FYNNEI. The V gene lost 4 bases and the J gene lost 2 bases, with 18 bases spanning the gap.

This sequence joins TRBV6-6 and TRBJ1-1; TRBD1 is a possible D gene (6 bases). The CDR3 length is 13 residues. V was pared by 5 bases and J by 6 bases, with 13 bases between. CDR1 and CDR2 from the germline V gene are MNHNY and SVGAGI (reference sequence). CDR3 residues: CASSTSRGAEAFF. In DNA form, the CDR3 reads TGTGCCAGCAGTACGTCCAGGGGCGCTGAAGCTTTCTTT.

In its sample, this clone was seen a few times. The chain links TRBV4-1 to TRBJ2-2, with 7 bases that match TRBD2. V lost 1 base, J lost 5 bases, and 4 bases stayed unmatched. The CDR3 spans 15 residues. Germline CDR1 and CDR2: MGHRA and YSYEKL. The CDR3 is CASSQVGGRTGELFF. In nucleotides, the CDR3 is TGCGCCAGCAGCCAAGTGGGAGGGAGAACCGGGGAGCTGTTTTTT.

This chain links TRBV28 with TRBJ1-4; 8 nucleotides agree with TRBD1. The V and J ends lost 4 bases and 8 bases, in that order; junction bases with no gene match: 6. CDR1 is MDHEN, CDR2 SYDVKM, per germline. The CDR3 totals 14 residues. The CDR3 loop reads CASSSGQGWEKLFF. The DNA for the CDR3 is TGTGCCAGCAGTTCCGGACAGGGCTGGGAAAAACTGTTTTTT.

This clone was detected once. The chain has TRBV6-1 and TRBJ2-1, with 8 bases lining up with TRBD1. The CDR3 has 16 residues. V was pared by 0 bases and J by 4 bases, with 5 bases of the junction left unmatched. Germline CDR1 MNHNS, CDR2 SASEGT. This CDR3 reads CASSEAWTGLYNEQFF. CDR3 bases: TGTGCCAGCAGTGAAGCGTGGACAGGGCTATACAATGAGCAGTTCTTC.

The V gene is TRBV6-5, the J gene TRBJ1-4, with D tentatively TRBD1 (5 bases). Germline CDR1 and CDR2: MNHEY and SVGAGI. The germline V and J ends were trimmed by 10 bases and 5 bases, with 14 bases remaining between them. The CDR3 is made up of 13 amino acids. The CDR3: CATHGTPNEKLFF. DNA for the CDR3: TGTGCCACCCACGGGACTCCAAATGAAAAACTGTTTTTT.

The chain has TRBV18 and TRBJ2-1; TRBD1 might be the D (5 bases). Germline V gene data show CDR1 as KGHSH and CDR2 as LQKENI. Trimming cost V 5 bases and J 1 base, with 6 bases left between them. The CDR3 runs to 13 residues. DNA for the CDR3: TGTGCCAGCTCAGCAGGGTCCTACAATGAGCAGTTCTTC. It translates to CASSAGSYNEQFF. The complete variable domain, with remaining parts taken from reference TRBV18 and TRBJ2-1, reads NAGVMQNPRHLVRRRGQEARLRCSPMKGHSHVYWYRQLPEEGLKFMVYLQKENIIDESGMPKERFSAEFPKEGPSILRIQQVVRGDSAAYFCASSAGSYNEQFFGPGTRLTVL.

The V and J genes are TRBV7-8 and TRBJ1-2; 8 bases line up with TRBD1. The CDR3 is 14 residues long. The junction had 9 bases not matched to a gene; V was cut back by 5 bases and J by 7 bases. Germline assignment: CDR1 SGHVS and CDR2 FQNEAQ. The CDR3 loop reads CASSPDRDGVGYTF. Here the CDR3 DNA reads TGTGCCAGCAGCCCGGACAGGGACGGGGTTGGCTACACCTTC.

The chain employs TRBV15 and TRBJ1-4; a possible D gene is TRBD1 (6 bases). The CDR3 runs to 15 residues. Trimming removed 1 base from V and 1 base from J, with 7 bases in between. The germline gives CDR1 LNHNV, CDR2 YYDKDF (reference sequence). The CDR3: CATSRVRGTNEKLFF. The CDR3 coding sequence is TGTGCCACCAGCAGAGTCAGGGGAACTAATGAAAAACTGTTTTTT. Full variable domain (outside the CDR3, taken from reference TRBV15 and TRBJ1-4): DAMVIQNPRYQVTQFGKPVTLSCSQTLNHNVMYWYQQKSSQAPKLLFHYYDKDFNNEADTPDNFQSRRPNTSFCFLDIRSPGLGDTAMYLCATSRVRGTNEKLFFGSGTQLSVL.

This chain joins TRBV19 and TRBJ2-2, with TRBD1 matching over 11 bases. There are 14 residues in the CDR3. V gave up 9 bases and J gave up 8 bases; unmatched junction bases: 8. Germline lookup yields CDR1 LNHDA and CDR2 SQIVND (reference sequence). CDR3 protein: CASRDRGIRGELFF. DNA for the CDR3: TGTGCCAGCCGGGACAGGGGGATACGGGGGGAGCTGTTTTTT.

This clone was observed a handful of times. The chain couples TRBV4-1 to TRBJ2-7; no firm D call. CDR1 and CDR2 (germline): MGHRA, YSYEKL. Trimming shortened V by 0 bases and J by 3 bases, and 6 bases separated the two germline ends. The CDR3 covers 13 residues. In nucleotides, the CDR3 is TGCGCCAGCAGCCAAGATCTAAGCTACGAGCAGTACTTC. Its translation: CASSQDLSYEQYF.

The chain links TRBV15 to TRBJ2-3; the match to TRBD2 covers 14 bases. The germline V gene encodes CDR1 LNHNV and CDR2 YYDKDF (reference sequence). This CDR3 is 18 amino acids long. Trimming at V came to 0 bases and at J to 2 bases, leaving 4 bases not matched to a gene. The CDR3 DNA reads as TGTGCCACCAGCAGAGATAGGGGACTAGCGGGAGTCACAGATACGCAGTATTTT. It translates to CATSRDRGLAGVTDTQYF.

The rearrangement joins TRBV28 to TRBJ2-7; 10 positions agree with TRBD2. CDR1 is MDHEN and CDR2 is SYDVKM in the germline V gene. The V and J ends lost 2 bases and 2 bases, in that order; junction bases with no gene match: 3. This CDR3 contains 15 residues. CDR3 nucleotide sequence: TGTGCCAGCAGTTTAACTAGCGGGATAACCTACGAGCAGTACTTC. This gives the protein CASSLTSGITYEQYF.

The V call is TRBV10-3, the J call TRBJ2-7, with 7 bases fitting TRBD2. With V trimmed by 4 bases and J by 0 bases, 9 bases remained unmatched. From germline, CDR1 is ENHRY and CDR2 SYGVKD. The CDR3 runs to 16 residues. The CDR3 region is CAISGGGEGFSYEQYF. The CDR3 DNA reads TGTGCCATCAGTGGGGGGGGTGAGGGTTTCTCCTACGAGCAGTACTTC.

This chain links TRBV28 with TRBJ1-5, with TRBD1 matching 7 bases. The CDR3 has 14 amino acids. Looked up from germline, CDR1 is MDHEN and CDR2 is SYDVKM. The V and J ends lost 8 bases and 6 bases, in that order; junction bases with no gene match: 10. CDR3 sequence (DNA): TGTGCCAGCCTTAGGACAGGCTCGGGTCAGCCCCAGCATTTT. This gives the protein CASLRTGSGQPQHF.

V gene TRBV19 combines with J gene TRBJ2-1, with D tentatively TRBD2 (6 bases). This CDR3 comprises 15 residues. The V end was cut by 7 bases, the J end by 6 bases, with 19 bases between. Per the germline V gene, CDR1 is LNHDA and CDR2 is SQIVND (reference sequence). The CDR3 DNA reads as TGTGCCAGTAAGCCGTTGGGAGGTACTGGCAATGAGCAGTTCTTC. This gives the protein CASKPLGGTGNEQFF.

The rearrangement joins TRBV29-1 to TRBJ2-5, with D possibly TRBD2 on 7 matching bases. Germline CDR1 reads SQVTM; CDR2 reads ANQGSEA. The CDR3 totals 13 residues. The V end was cut by 2 bases, the J end by 7 bases, with 14 bases between. The CDR3: CSVEHGGRRTQYF. The CDR3 nucleotides are TGCAGCGTTGAACACGGGGGGCGCAGGACCCAGTACTTC.

The chain combines TRBV12-5 with TRBJ2-5, with D unclear. This CDR3 has 13 residues. The V gene lost 6 bases and the J gene lost 1 base, with 9 bases spanning the gap. Germline CDR1 and CDR2: LGHNT and FRNRAP. The CDR3 is CASGPSGQETQYF. The CDR3 nucleotides read TGTGCTAGTGGCCCGAGTGGCCAAGAGACCCAGTACTTC.

The V call is TRBV28, the J call TRBJ2-7; D gene uncertain. Germline CDR1 is MDHEN and CDR2 is SYDVKM. Deletions cut 3 bases from V and 2 bases from J, with 11 bases between. The CDR3 totals 14 residues. This CDR3 reads CASSLSGPTYEQYF. The CDR3 DNA reads TGTGCCAGCAGTTTGAGTGGGCCCACCTACGAGCAGTACTTC.

This clone was found a few times. This rearrangement joins TRBV5-1 to TRBJ2-1; D may be TRBD2 (6 bases). Germline V lookup: CDR1 SGHRS, CDR2 YFSETQ. V lost 0 bases to trimming and J lost 5 bases, with 12 bases between them. The CDR3 runs 15 residues. This CDR3 is CASSLDGRSHNEQFF. DNA of the CDR3: TGCGCCAGCAGCTTGGACGGGAGATCCCACAATGAGCAGTTCTTC.

This chain uses TRBV2 with TRBJ1-1; a possible D gene is TRBD1 (5 bases). Trimming pared 4 bases from V and 4 bases from J, leaving 13 bases between. Germline CDR1 and CDR2: SNHLY and FYNNEI. The CDR3 length is 14 residues. As DNA, the CDR3 is TGTGCCAGCAGTGCCCTCGGGGGAGCCACTGAAGCTTTCTTT. This gives the protein CASSALGGATEAFF.